These 25 T cell receptor beta chains were sequenced from one sample in a study of Tregs in tolerant kidney transplant recipients. Mixed chimerism was transient after nonmyeloablative marrow transplants from related graft donors. Profiling relied on immunoSEQ multiplex PCR, and the TCRdb table lists in-frame clones only, not all of them. Among roughly 50,000 clones listed, more than 70% were seen once. Sample: CD8+ T cells from blood (PBMCs), taken 12 months after the transplant. The receptors come from a human patient who received a combined kidney and bone marrow transplant. Among the T cells, some may be from the graft donor.

The J gene is TRBJ2-5, the V gene TRBV6-5, with D perhaps TRBD2 (5 bases). In germline, CDR1 is MNHEY, CDR2 SVGAGI. Trimming shortened V by 2 bases and J by 1 base, and 14 bases separated the two germline ends. This CDR3 comprises 16 residues. CDR3 sequence: CASSYRGEGTQETQYF. CDR3 in DNA: TGTGCCAGCAGTTACCGGGGTGAGGGAACCCAAGAGACCCAGTACTTC.

This chain uses TRBV5-4 with TRBJ2-5; TRBD2 matches 8 bases. The CDR3 runs 14 residues. J lost 3 bases, V lost 4 bases, and 5 bases had no gene match. Germline CDR1 reads SGHNT; CDR2 reads YYREEE (reference sequence). Written as DNA, the CDR3 is TGTGCCAGCAGCATGCGGGGGGAAGAAGAGACCCAGTACTTC. This sequence encodes CASSMRGEEETQYF.

The chain couples TRBV11-3 to TRBJ2-3; unclear D gene. V was cut by 3 bases and J by 2 bases, with 6 bases left in between. The CDR3 is 13 residues long. Germline V gene data show CDR1 as SGHNT and CDR2 as YENEEA. The CDR3 DNA reads TGTGCCAGCAGCTTCGTCCCCACAGATACGCAGTATTTT. Translated: CASSFVPTDTQYF.

This chain links TRBV25-1 with TRBJ2-7, with TRBD1 matching 8 bases. The V and J ends lost 7 bases and 0 bases, in that order; junction bases with no gene match: 2. This CDR3 is built from 13 residues. In germline, CDR1 is MGHDK, CDR2 SYGVNS. The CDR3 loop reads CASTGGYSYEQYF. The CDR3, as DNA: TGTGCCAGCACAGGGGGCTACTCCTACGAGCAGTACTTC.

This chain uses TRBV4-3 with TRBJ2-1, with 9 positions matching TRBD2. CDR3 size: 18 residues. With V trimmed by 1 base and J by 6 bases, 13 bases remained unmatched. Germline CDR1 reads LGHNA; CDR2 reads YSLEER. The CDR3 DNA reads TGCGCCAGCAGCCAAGCGAGAGGTAGCGGGAGTTCTTTCAATGAGCAGTTCTTC. Translation gives CASSQARGSGSSFNEQFF.

V usage is TRBV6-6 and J usage is TRBJ2-7; D unclear. CDR1 is MNHNY, CDR2 SVGAGI, per germline (reference sequence). The CDR3 totals 11 residues. Trimming pared 2 bases from V and 7 bases from J, leaving 6 bases between. The CDR3 coding sequence is TGTGCCAGCAGTTACGGAGATGAGCAGTACTTC. Residues: CASSYGDEQYF.

A few counts support this clone. The chain has TRBV7-9 and TRBJ2-2, with 8 bases matching TRBD1. The V gene's germline CDR1 is SEHNR and CDR2 FQNEAQ (reference sequence). Unmatched junction bases numbered 6, after V lost 5 bases and J lost 4 bases. CDR3 length: 15 residues. In nucleotides, the CDR3 is TGTGCCAGCAGCCCGACAGGGGTGGGCACCGGGGAGCTGTTTTTT. This gives the protein CASSPTGVGTGELFF.

V and J are TRBV21-1 and TRBJ2-7; the listed D gene, TRBD1, was not tested against the DNA. TRBV21-1 is a recognized pseudogene. This CDR3 is 15 amino acids long. DNA for the CDR3: TGTGCCAGCAGCCCCTTGAAAGGACAGGGCCACGAGCAGTACTTC. This sequence encodes CASSPLKGQGHEQYF.

This chain links TRBV7-9 with TRBJ2-5, with D possibly being TRBD1 (6 bases). The V end was cut by 5 bases, the J end by 5 bases, with 18 bases between. The CDR3 totals 15 residues. Germline assignment: CDR1 SEHNR and CDR2 FQNEAQ (reference sequence). CDR3 amino acids: CASSLTGSWGETQYF. For the CDR3, the DNA is TGTGCCAGCAGCCTCACAGGGAGCTGGGGGGAGACCCAGTACTTC.

This chain uses TRBV4-3 with TRBJ2-4; perhaps TRBD2 as D (5 bases). Deletions cut 4 bases from V and 0 bases from J, with 13 bases between. Germline CDR1 LGHNA, CDR2 YSLEER. CDR3 length: 16 residues. The CDR3 DNA reads as TGCGCCAGCAGCCGCGAAGCGGATCTAGCCAAAAACATTCAGTACTTC. Translation gives CASSREADLAKNIQYF.

The rearrangement joins TRBV11-2 to TRBJ2-1; 8 nucleotides line up with TRBD1. J lost 4 bases, V lost 8 bases, and 13 bases had no gene match. This CDR3 is built from 16 residues. Germline assignment: CDR1 SGHAT and CDR2 FQNNGV. CDR3 coding DNA: TGTGCCAGCCTTAGTGTAGGGGACAGGAAATACAATGAGCAGTTCTTC. Residues: CASLSVGDRKYNEQFF.

The chain's CDR3 is CASSYSTGEASYEQYF. In DNA, the CDR3 is TGTGCCAGCAGTTACTCTACAGGAGAAGCCTCCTACGAGCAGTACTTC. The chain couples TRBV27 to TRBJ2-7; maybe TRBD1 (5 bases). There are 16 residues in the CDR3. The ends were cut back, 4 bases at V and 0 bases at J, with 16 bases in the middle. Germline loops: CDR1 MNHEY, CDR2 SMNVEV (reference sequence).

This sequence joins TRBV19 and TRBJ2-7; possibly TRBD1 for D (5 bases). CDR1 is LNHDA and CDR2 is SQIVND in the germline V gene (reference sequence). This CDR3 is built from 14 residues. V lost 4 bases, J lost 3 bases, and 13 bases lay in between. CDR3 region: CASSSDRTLYEQYF. The CDR3, as DNA: TGTGCCAGTAGTAGCGACAGAACTCTCTACGAGCAGTACTTC.

This clone was detected only once. The V call is TRBV27, the J call TRBJ1-2; possibly TRBD1 for D (6 bases). Germline-derived CDR1 and CDR2 are MNHEY and SMNVEV (reference sequence). The CDR3 contains 15 residues. V lost 2 bases and J 6 bases, leaving 16 bases between the germline ends. The DNA of the CDR3 is TGTGCCAGCAGTTTAGGGGCAGGGGTATTCAATGGCTACACCTTC. Translated, it gives CASSLGAGVFNGYTF.

J is TRBJ1-5 and V is TRBV4-3, with 7 bases identical to TRBD1. The CDR3 loop spans 15 amino acids. From germline, CDR1 is LGHNA and CDR2 YSLEER. V gave up 2 bases and J gave up 2 bases; unmatched junction bases: 3. The CDR3 DNA is TGCGCCAGCAGCCAATATACAGGGGGCAATCAGCCCCAGCATTTT. Protein product: CASSQYTGGNQPQHF.

V gene TRBV4-2 combines with J gene TRBJ1-1; D gene uncertain. CDR1 LGHNA and CDR2 YNFKEQ come from the germline V gene. The CDR3 spans 19 residues. V was clipped by 0 bases and J by 0 bases, with 20 bases between them. DNA of the CDR3: TGTGCCAGCAGCCAAGATCATCGAGGGATCCGACTCCTGAACACTGAAGCTTTCTTT. Encoded protein: CASSQDHRGIRLLNTEAFF.

This rearrangement joins TRBV9 to TRBJ2-4; possible D gene TRBD2, 6 bases. V lost 0 bases to trimming and J lost 4 bases, with 11 bases between them. There are 15 residues in the CDR3. The germline CDR1 and CDR2 sequences are SGDLS and YYNGEE. This CDR3 is CASSVGGGNKNIQYF. The CDR3 DNA sequence: TGTGCCAGCAGCGTAGGGGGCGGGAATAAAAACATTCAGTACTTC.

The V call is TRBV5-6, the J call TRBJ2-7; perhaps TRBD2 as D (6 bases). The CDR3 totals 13 residues. Germline V lookup: CDR1 SGHDT, CDR2 YYEEEE. Trimming took off 5 bases at V and 3 bases at J, with 12 bases between the two ends. The DNA for the CDR3 is TGTGCCAGCAGTTGGGACTTCTACTACGAGCAGTACTTC. Protein sequence: CASSWDFYYEQYF.

This clone appeared once. V is TRBV5-8 and J is TRBJ1-2; TRBD1 might be the D (5 bases). V lost 0 bases, J lost 4 bases, and 16 bases lay in between. In germline, CDR1 is SGHTS, CDR2 YDEGEE. The CDR3 spans 16 residues. The CDR3 spells CASSLDPTGVLYGYTF. CDR3 bases: TGTGCCAGCAGCTTGGATCCCACAGGCGTTCTCTATGGCTACACCTTC.

This chain joins TRBV4-3 and TRBJ2-3; possible D gene TRBD2, 5 bases. The V gene's germline CDR1 is LGHNA and CDR2 YSLEER. The CDR3 totals 16 residues. V was clipped by 1 base and J by 3 bases, with 14 bases between them. In DNA, the CDR3 is TGCGCCAGCAGCCAAGCGGTGGCGGGCTGGACAGATACGCAGTATTTT. As protein: CASSQAVAGWTDTQYF.

The chain couples TRBV20-1 to TRBJ2-2; D remains unclear. Between the trimmed V and J ends, which lost 5 bases and 9 bases, there was a span of 10 bases. The V gene's germline CDR1 is DFQATT and CDR2 SNEGSKA (reference sequence). The CDR3 contains 11 residues. The DNA of the CDR3 is TGCAGTGCTTCCGCGGCCCGGGAGCTGTTTTTT. Its protein product is CSASAARELFF.

The chain combines TRBV5-1 with TRBJ2-5; D uncertain. The DNA end is a closer match to TRBJ2-7, so the J assignment may be wrong. The V gene's germline CDR1 is SGHRS and CDR2 YFSETQ. The CDR3 covers 12 residues. The CDR3 protein is CASSLGGYEQYF. In DNA, the CDR3 is TGCGCCAGCAGCTTGGGAGGCTACGAGCAGTACTTC.

The chain carries TRBV19 and TRBJ1-5, with D hard to call. The CDR3 covers 12 residues. CDR1 is LNHDA and CDR2 is SQIVND in the germline V gene (reference sequence). Between the trimmed V and J ends, which lost 7 bases and 7 bases, there was a span of 11 bases. DNA of the CDR3: TGTGCCAGTAAACCTCCGGGACAGCCCCAGCATTTT. Amino acid sequence: CASKPPGQPQHF.

The chain's CDR3 is CASSQDLSSEDWRGEKLFF. The CDR3, as DNA: TGCGCCAGCAGCCAAGATCTATCATCGGAGGATTGGAGGGGTGAAAAACTGTTTTTT. The chain uses TRBV4-1 and TRBJ1-4; a weak D match, TRBD1 (5 bases). Germline loops: CDR1 MGHRA, CDR2 YSYEKL. The length of the CDR3 is 19 residues. V was clipped by 0 bases and J by 7 bases, with 24 bases between them.

The rearrangement joins TRBV2 to TRBJ2-2, with 7 bases identical to TRBD2. Germline CDR1 and CDR2: SNHLY and FYNNEI. The CDR3 covers 15 residues. V lost 8 bases and J lost 3; bases outside the gene matches: 9. The CDR3 region is CASEEGGPDTGELFF. CDR3 DNA: TGTGCCAGCGAAGAGGGAGGGCCAGACACCGGGGAGCTGTTTTTT.